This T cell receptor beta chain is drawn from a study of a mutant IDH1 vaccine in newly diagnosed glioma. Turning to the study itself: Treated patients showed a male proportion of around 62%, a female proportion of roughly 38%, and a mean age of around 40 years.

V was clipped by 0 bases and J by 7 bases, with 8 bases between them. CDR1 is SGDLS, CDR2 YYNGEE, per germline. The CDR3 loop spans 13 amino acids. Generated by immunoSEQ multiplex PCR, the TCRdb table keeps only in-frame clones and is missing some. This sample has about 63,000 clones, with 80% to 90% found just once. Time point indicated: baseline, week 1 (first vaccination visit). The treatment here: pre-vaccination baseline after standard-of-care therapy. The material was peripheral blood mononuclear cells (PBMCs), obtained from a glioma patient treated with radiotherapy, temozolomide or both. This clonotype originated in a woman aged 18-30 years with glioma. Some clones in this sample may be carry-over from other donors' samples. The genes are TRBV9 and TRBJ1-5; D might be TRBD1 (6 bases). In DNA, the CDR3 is TGTGCCAGCAGCGTAGAGGGGGTCCAGCCCCAGCATTTT. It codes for CASSVEGVQPQHF. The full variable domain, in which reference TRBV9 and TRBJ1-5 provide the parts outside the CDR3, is DSGVTQTPKHLITATGQRVTLRCSPRSGDLSVYWYQQSLDQGLQFLIQYYNGEERAKGNILERFSAQQFPDLHSELNLSSLELGDSALYFCASSVEGVQPQHFGDGTRLSIL.